These 11 T cell receptor beta chains were sequenced from one sample in a study of blood T cell repertoires in COVID-19. Some clones are missing from TCRdb's copy, which holds only in-frame ones; the method was immunoSEQ multiplex PCR. The table shows approximately 160,000 clones, with over 60% occurring only once. The sequenced sample consisted of peripheral blood. These receptors were obtained from a man in his 60s with acute or convalescent COVID-19.

This chain links TRBV7-2 with TRBJ2-7; 9 positions match TRBD1. Trimming took 4 bases from V and 3 from J; bases not matched to a gene: 10. Germline V gives CDR1 SGHTA, CDR2 FQGNSA. The CDR3 spans 16 residues. The CDR3: CASSSRRGDRVYEQYF. The CDR3 region has the DNA TGTGCCAGCAGCTCGCGCAGGGGGGACAGGGTCTACGAGCAGTACTTC.

The chain joins TRBV24-1 to TRBJ1-1; D uncertain. The CDR3 covers 13 residues. Per the germline V gene, CDR1 is KGHDR and CDR2 is SFDVKD. Trimming removed 7 bases at V and 2 bases at J, with 10 bases between. CDR3 nucleotide sequence: TGTGCCACCAGGGGCTACAGAAACACTGAAGCTTTCTTT. This translates into CATRGYRNTEAFF.

This chain connects TRBV3-1 (or the pseudogene TRBV3-2) to TRBJ2-5; 7 bases map to TRBD2. Losses at the gene ends were 1 base for V and 2 bases for J; bases not matched to a gene: 10. This CDR3 is 17 amino acids long. CDR1 is LGHDT and CDR2 is YNNKEL in the germline V gene (reference sequence). CDR3 nucleotide sequence: TGTGCCAGCAGCCAAGTTTTCACCGGGACTATGCAAGAGACCCAGTACTTC. Translation: CASSQVFTGTMQETQYF.

J is TRBJ2-2 and V is TRBV19; 15 positions agree with TRBD2. This CDR3 spans 18 amino acids. CDR1 and CDR2 (germline): LNHDA, SQIVND (reference sequence). The V and J ends lost 3 bases and 5 bases, in that order; junction bases with no gene match: 7. In nucleotides, the CDR3 is TGTGCCAGTAGTATTCCAGGACTAGCGGGGGGGATAACCGGGGAGCTGTTTTTT. This encodes CASSIPGLAGGITGELFF.

The chain recombines TRBV4-1 with TRBJ2-7, with TRBD2 matching 15 bases. The CDR3 extends over 20 amino acids. V was pared by 3 bases and J by 2 bases, with 14 bases of the junction left unmatched. The V gene's germline CDR1 is MGHRA and CDR2 YSYEKL. The CDR3 protein is CASSHRWTSGGGPSTYEQYF. The DNA for the CDR3 is TGCGCCAGCAGCCACCGATGGACTAGCGGGGGGGGCCCTTCTACCTACGAGCAGTACTTC.

The chain has TRBV19 and TRBJ1-3, with D hard to call. The germline gives CDR1 LNHDA, CDR2 SQIVND (reference sequence). Trimming took 3 bases from V and 0 from J, leaving 6 bases between them. The CDR3 covers 14 residues. The CDR3 loop reads CASSILISGNTIYF. The CDR3 region has the DNA TGTGCCAGTAGTATCCTTATCTCTGGAAACACCATATATTTT. The full variable domain, in which reference TRBV19 and TRBJ1-3 provide the parts outside the CDR3, is DGGITQSPKYLFRKEGQNVTLSCEQNLNHDAMYWYRQDPGQGLRLIYYSQIVNDFQKGDIAEGYSVSREKKESFPLTVTSAQKNPTAFYLCASSILISGNTIYFGEGSWLTVV.

The gene calls are TRBV12-3 or TRBV12-4 and TRBJ2-5; TRBD2 is a possible D gene (5 bases). V dropped 5 bases and J dropped 3 bases, with 10 bases sitting between them. CDR3 length equals 13 residues. For the CDR3, the DNA is TGTGCCAGCAGTCTTACTAGAGAAGAGACCCAGTACTTC. This sequence encodes CASSLTREETQYF.

V and J are TRBV19 and TRBJ2-3; TRBD2 aligns across 10 bases. The CDR3 extends over 17 amino acids. The ends lost 3 bases at V and 0 bases at J; junction bases unmatched: 6. CDR1 and CDR2 from the germline V gene are LNHDA and SQIVND (reference sequence). The CDR3 protein is CASSIGGSGGSTDTQYF. As DNA, the CDR3 is TGTGCCAGTAGTATCGGGGGTAGCGGGGGGAGCACAGATACGCAGTATTTT.

This rearrangement joins TRBV7-9 to TRBJ1-3; D call uncertain. V lost 5 bases, J lost 2 bases, and 13 bases lay in between. The CDR3 contains 15 residues. Germline V gene sequence: CDR1 SEHNR, CDR2 FQNEAQ (reference sequence). CDR3 sequence (DNA): TGTGCCAGCAGCGCCCGGAGGAGCCCTGGAAACACCATATATTTT. It is translated as CASSARRSPGNTIYF.

This chain links TRBV2 with TRBJ2-7; D unresolved. Germline loops: CDR1 SNHLY, CDR2 FYNNEI. The CDR3 length is 12 residues. CDR3: CASSGSSYEQYF. CDR3 nucleotide sequence: TGTGCTTCTAGTGGCAGCTCCTACGAGCAGTACTTC.

The CDR3 DNA follows: TGTGCCAGCACCATCGGGACAGCTGGCTACACCTTC. Translating it yields CASTIGTAGYTF. The rearrangement joins TRBV5-6 to TRBJ1-2, with 7 nucleotides matching TRBD1. CDR1 and CDR2 (germline): SGHDT, YYEEEE. Trimming cost V 6 bases and J 7 bases; bases outside gene matches: 6. This CDR3 is built from 12 residues.